A selection of T cell receptor beta chains follows, all from one sample in a study of T cell responses to AZD1222 COVID-19 vaccine. Only in-frame clones appear in the TCRdb table, and some are missing; sequencing was by immunoSEQ multiplex PCR. The sample lists some 67,000 clones; about four fifths were seen once. The source was peripheral blood, collected 28 days after the second AZD1222 dose. The receptors were sampled from an adult who received the AZD1222 COVID-19 vaccine. CDR3s leave out the opening cysteine and the closing phenylalanine or tryptophan. Clone size is not always given. Where it is, it says once, few, many or a class for expanded clones.

v_call | clone_size | cdr3_length | cdr3_aa
TRBV4-2 | once | 12 | ASSQVDTAYGYT
TRBV7-2 | . | 12 | ASSQSNWNYEQY
TRBV28 | once | 13 | ASSLEQGGNSPLH
TRBV28 | . | 12 | ASTETGLAYEQY
TRBV28 | . | 12 | ASSLQGSTGELF
TRBV2 | . | 11 | ASEENTYSPLH
TRBV5-8 | few | 15 | ASSSGTGDPYNSPLH
TRBV9 | . | 11 | ASSRQGDQPQH
TRBV28 | . | 12 | ASRDRAQFPPLH
TRBV9 | . | 11 | ASSPGTSYEQY
TRBV6-6 | once | 13 | ASSTGLSYNSPLH
TRBV10-2 | . | 15 | ASSESILGPMNTEAF
TRBV5-5 | . | 12 | ASSLGVSRSGYT
TRBV9 | . | 12 | ASSVEGRADTQY
TRBV5-1 | . | 12 | ASSEIAGQETQY
TRBV4-1 | once | 11 | ASSQVHVSEAF
TRBV5-3 | . | 11 | ARSWIGRTEAF
TRBV11-2 | . | 11 | ASSSHPDQPQH
TRBV10-3 | many | 17 | AIRNPTGGYNSGANVLT
TRBV7-2 | . | 13 | ASSLSTSGGIEQF
TRBV5-1 | . | 16 | ASSLASLAGGSYNEQF
TRBV11-2 | . | 13 | ASSVIGVAGNTIY
TRBV28 | . | 7 | ASINEQF
TRBV24-1 | . | 13 | ATSDSGTANSPLH
TRBV3-1/TRBV3-2 | . | 10 | ASSQDGDGYT
TRBV19 | few | 12 | ASTHQGSNSPLH
TRBV6-6 | . | 12 | ASSRTGSGNTIY
TRBV6-6 | . | 14 | ASSSRGDVNTGELF
TRBV4-1 | . | 11 | ASSHPGQWGQY
TRBV6-5 | . | 13 | ASSSRGLGHQPQH
TRBV3-1/TRBV3-2 | . | 11 | ASSWTYREGYT
TRBV2 | . | 10 | ASNKGAGELF
TRBV11-2 | . | 8 | ASSLNEQY
TRBV11-2 | . | 12 | ASSLDQADSPLH
TRBV6-1 | . | 13 | ASSDRVGRNNEQF
TRBV2 | . | 14 | ASSERSGSSGNTIY
TRBV3-1/TRBV3-2 | . | 13 | ASRKGGGTGNTIY
TRBV3-1/TRBV3-2 | once | 14 | ASSQGGAGGPYEQY
TRBV12-3/TRBV12-4 | few | 11 | ASSLAVRSGYT
TRBV14 | . | 12 | ASSPETYLSGYT
TRBV6-5 | . | 14 | ASSYSMAVLVYGYT
TRBV3-1/TRBV3-2 | . | 11 | ASSHTSVGELF
TRBV10-2 | . | 10 | ASGGQQYGYT
TRBV6-5 | . | 13 | ASSYSWQNNSPLH
TRBV2 | . | 12 | ASGEEGPPHEQY
TRBV6-5 | few | 13 | ASRPRDSYNSPLH
TRBV2 | . | 12 | ASSDIDTNYGYT
TRBV13 | . | 9 | ASSFSNEQF